Here is one T cell receptor (beta chain) with its context. Its cognate antigen is unknown. CDR3 length equals 11 residues. The germline CDR1 and CDR2 sequences are SGHRS and YFSETQ. Trimming took off 3 bases at V and 5 bases at J, with 5 bases between the two ends. This sample was included in a study of tumor-infiltrating lymphocytes in localized non-small cell lung cancer. Study-level findings and limits: Only some patients had TCR sequencing, depending on available tissue.

Assay used: immunoSEQ multiplex PCR; TCRdb lists only in-frame clones, some missing. The table shows more than 15,000 clones, with approximately 79% occurring only once. The clonotype was recovered from a human donor with non-small cell lung cancer. The sequencing sample was made of lung tumor tissue. The rearrangement joins TRBV5-1 to TRBJ2-5; unclear D gene. The CDR3 DNA reads as TGCGCCAGCAGCTCCAGGGAGACCCAGTACTTC. Residues: CASSSRETQYF.